This record concerns one TCR beta chain sequence. Every single patient, without exception, relapsed after autologous stem cell transplantation, and brentuximab vedotin exposure varied. The method was immunoSEQ multiplex PCR; TCRdb's version includes in-frame clones alone and lacks a portion of them. The profile shows tens of thousands of clones, around nine tenths of them singletons. CDR3 length equals 14 residues. The germline V gene encodes CDR1 MNHEY and CDR2 SMNVEV (reference sequence). The germline V and J ends were trimmed by 3 bases and 0 bases, with 8 bases remaining between them. This record belongs to a study of PD-1 blockade in classical Hodgkin lymphoma.

The source of this sequence is a human donor with classical Hodgkin lymphoma. The specimen comprised peripheral blood mononuclear cells (PBMCs), sampled at baseline. The chain is built from TRBV27 and TRBJ1-1, with a weak D call TRBD1 (6 bases). The CDR3 loop reads CASSLGTMNTEAFF. CDR3 bases: TGTGCCAGCAGTTTGGGGACAATGAACACTGAAGCTTTCTTT.